What follows are 30 T cell receptor beta chains derived from one specimen sequenced in a study of blood T cells in healthy people across ages. The authors ran a second PCR of roughly 6 to 12 cycles using a sample-barcoded 5' primer and a J-beta primer mix. TCRdb independently ran MiXCR on the 5' RACE reads; one entry per CDR3 protein. The sample lists around 1,000,000 distinct CDR3 sequences, approximately 38% seen once, with under 15% in the top ten. Sample: blood. Receptor source: a man between 18 and 29 years old in good health.

Only one count was recorded for this clonotype. The rearrangement links TRBV20-1 to TRBJ1-1; 7 positions agree with TRBD1. The CDR3 is made up of 12 amino acids. Trimming took 5 bases from V and 3 from J; bases not matched to a gene: 3. Germline assignment: CDR1 DFQATT and CDR2 SNEGSKA (reference sequence). CDR3 nucleotides: TGCAGTGCTCAAACAGGGGACACTGAAGCTTTCTTT. It is translated as CSAQTGDTEAFF.

V and J are TRBV10-3 and TRBJ1-1, with 7 bases fitting TRBD1. The CDR3 is 14 amino acids. CDR1 and CDR2 from the germline V gene are ENHRY and SYGVKD. With 6 bases clipped from V and 0 bases from J, the junction kept 4 bases outside the gene matches. The CDR3 nucleotides read TGTGCCATCAGCCCGGACAGGATGAACACTGAAGCTTTCTTT. It is translated as CAISPDRMNTEAFF.

The chain has TRBV27 and TRBJ2-7, with TRBD1 identical over 7 bases. The CDR3 totals 12 residues. Germline trimming cut 10 bases from V and 1 base from J; bases unmatched to any gene: 4. Germline-derived CDR1 and CDR2 are MNHEY and SMNVEV (reference sequence). For the CDR3, the DNA is TGTGCCACACGGACAGGTTCCTACGAGCAGTACTTC. Its translation is CATRTGSYEQYF.

In this sample, this clonotype turned up a few times. The gene calls are TRBV7-3 and TRBJ2-1, with 7 bases identical to TRBD2. Germline V lookup: CDR1 SGHTA, CDR2 FQGTGA. The V and J ends lost 0 bases and 2 bases, in that order; junction bases with no gene match: 7. The CDR3 spans 17 residues. Here the CDR3 reads CASSLTNSGEPYNEQFF. DNA of the CDR3: TGTGCCAGCAGCTTAACGAACAGCGGGGAGCCCTACAATGAGCAGTTCTTC. Supplemented by reference TRBV7-3 and TRBJ2-1, the full variable domain reads GAGVSQTPSNKVTEKGKYVELRCDPISGHTALYWYRQSLGQGPEFLIYFQGTGAADDSGLPNDRFFAVRPEGSVSTLKIQRTERGDSAVYLCASSLTNSGEPYNEQFFGPGTRLTVL.

The rearrangement uses TRBV7-3 and TRBJ2-5, with TRBD2 as a possible D gene (5 bases). Trimming stripped 0 bases from V and 11 bases from J, with 25 bases between. The CDR3 runs to 17 residues. Germline V CDR1 and CDR2: SGHTA, FQGTGA. CDR3 residues: CASSLTPMRVTYNEQYF. In DNA form, the CDR3 reads TGTGCCAGCAGCTTAACGCCCATGAGGGTAACCTACAATGAGCAGTACTTC.

This sequence joins TRBV5-4 and TRBJ2-4; D is uncertain. The J call may be mistaken, given a closer DNA end match to TRBJ2-5. Germline-derived CDR1 and CDR2 are SGHNT and YYREEE (reference sequence). CDR3 length: 13 amino acids. This CDR3 reads CASSSDLRETQYF. The CDR3 nucleotides are TGTGCCAGCAGTTCCGACCTCAGGGAGACCCAGTACTTC.

This chain links TRBV6-6 with TRBJ2-2; 8 bases agree with TRBD2. Losses at the gene ends were 6 bases for V and 2 bases for J; bases not matched to a gene: 8. This CDR3 has 16 amino acids. CDR1 is MNHNY, CDR2 SVGAGI, per germline (reference sequence). CDR3 nucleotides: TGTGCCAGCAGCCAAGGGGGGACTAGAAACACCGGGGAGCTGTTTTTT. Its protein is CASSQGGTRNTGELFF.

For this clonotype: Given a much more abundant clone one base away, this may be a read error. The rearrangement joins TRBV5-4 to TRBJ2-1; D not certain. The germline V gene encodes CDR1 SGHNT and CDR2 YYREEE (reference sequence). The CDR3 contains 13 residues. V was trimmed by 4 bases and J by 5 bases, leaving 10 bases between them. The CDR3 is CASSAERNNEQFF. The CDR3 region has the DNA TGTGCCAGCAGCGCGGAACGGAACAATGAGCAGTTCTTC. Full variable domain (outside the CDR3, taken from reference TRBV5-4 and TRBJ2-1): ETGVTQSPTHLIKTRGQQVTLRCSSQSGHNTVSWYQQALGQGPQFIFQYYREEENGRGNFPPRFSGLQFPNYSSELNVNALELDDSALYLCASSAERNNEQFFGPGTRLTVL.

V is TRBV7-9 and J is TRBJ1-1; unclear D gene. V lost 0 bases, J lost 1 base, and 9 bases lay in between. The CDR3 contains 15 residues. Germline values: CDR1 SEHNR, CDR2 FQNEAQ (reference sequence). This chain's CDR3 is CASSLAARQNTEAFF. The CDR3 DNA reads as TGTGCCAGCAGCTTAGCGGCAAGGCAGAACACTGAAGCTTTCTTT.

This clonotype was seen at least ten times. This rearrangement joins TRBV12-3 or TRBV12-4 to TRBJ2-1, with D maybe TRBD2 (5 bases). The CDR3 spans 13 residues. V shed 4 bases and J shed 6 bases, with 10 bases lying between them. The DNA for the CDR3 is TGTGCCAGCAGTTGGACTCAATTCAATGAGCAGTTCTTC. Translation: CASSWTQFNEQFF.

This chain's CDR3 is CATSQGSTEAFF. DNA for the CDR3: TGTGCCACCTCACAGGGGAGCACTGAAGCTTTCTTT. The chain couples TRBV14 to TRBJ1-1; 7 bases are a match to TRBD1. The V gene end was trimmed by 10 bases and the J gene end by 4 bases; junction bases not matched to a gene: 6. CDR1 and CDR2 (germline): SGHDN, FVKESK. This CDR3 spans 12 amino acids. The full variable domain, with the rest looked up from reference TRBV14 and TRBJ1-1, is EAGVTQFPSHSVIEKGQTVTLRCDPISGHDNLYWYRRVMGKEIKFLLHFVKESKQDESGMPNNRFLAERTGGTYSTLKVQPAELEDSGVYFCATSQGSTEAFFGQGTRLTVV.

This clonotype turned up a few times. This sequence joins TRBV5-1 and TRBJ1-4; no firm D call. This CDR3 has 15 amino acids. Trimming stripped 0 bases from V and 6 bases from J, with 12 bases between. The germline V gene encodes CDR1 SGHRS and CDR2 YFSETQ. CDR3 nucleotide sequence: TGCGCCAGCAGCTTGGGGGCTGGGGAGTATGAAAAACTGTTTTTT. It yields the protein CASSLGAGEYEKLFF.

V is TRBV2 and J is TRBJ1-1; 7 bases agree with TRBD1. Germline loops: CDR1 SNHLY, CDR2 FYNNEI. Losses at the gene ends were 6 bases for V and 1 base for J; bases not matched to a gene: 5. This CDR3 region has 14 residues. For the CDR3, the DNA is TGTGCCAGCAGCGACCGGACAGGGAACACTGAAGCTTTCTTT. This sequence encodes CASSDRTGNTEAFF.

V gene TRBV2 combines with J gene TRBJ2-1; D is possibly TRBD2 (5 bases). The germline V gene encodes CDR1 SNHLY and CDR2 FYNNEI. CDR3 length equals 14 residues. V was clipped by 2 bases and J by 2 bases, with 7 bases between them. CDR3 in DNA: TGTGCCAGCAGTGAACGGGGAACCTACAATGAGCAGTTCTTC. As protein: CASSERGTYNEQFF.

This clonotype was detected a few times. V usage is TRBV29-1 and J usage is TRBJ2-5; 8 bases fit TRBD1. The CDR3 is 12 residues long. Germline values: CDR1 SQVTM, CDR2 ANQGSEA. Trimming at V came to 6 bases and at J to 5 bases, leaving 5 bases not matched to a gene. CDR3 sequence: CSVDRARETQYF. In nucleotides, the CDR3 is TGCAGCGTGGACAGGGCAAGGGAGACCCAGTACTTC.

In its sample, this clonotype was seen a few times. The J gene is TRBJ2-3, the V gene TRBV4-1, with TRBD1 matching over 8 bases. CDR3 size: 17 residues. V lost 1 base, J lost 1 base, and 7 bases stayed unmatched. CDR1 MGHRA and CDR2 YSYEKL come from the germline V gene. CDR3 amino acids: CASSQGADREGTDTQYF. As DNA, the CDR3 is TGCGCCAGCAGCCAAGGAGCGGACAGGGAGGGCACAGATACGCAGTATTTT.

A few counts support this clonotype. This chain uses TRBV20-1 with TRBJ1-4; D gene uncertain. CDR3 size: 13 residues. Germline loops: CDR1 DFQATT, CDR2 SNEGSKA (reference sequence). Between the trimmed V and J ends, which lost 3 bases and 8 bases, there was a span of 13 bases. CDR3 nucleotides: TGCAGTGCTAGCAAGGGTCAGCGGGAAAAACTGTTTTTT. Translated: CSASKGQREKLFF.

The gene calls are TRBV27 and TRBJ2-3; D is undetermined. Deletions cut 4 bases from V and 2 bases from J, with 7 bases between. Germline CDR1 MNHEY, CDR2 SMNVEV (reference sequence). The CDR3 is 13 residues long. The CDR3 here is CASSSFPTDTQYF. The CDR3 coding sequence is TGTGCCAGCAGTTCCTTTCCCACAGATACGCAGTATTTT.

Comment on this clonotype: A much larger clone lies one base from this, so it may be a read error. This sequence joins TRBV28 and TRBJ2-1, with D uncertain. Per the germline V gene, CDR1 is MDHEN and CDR2 is SYDVKM. Trimming took off 8 bases at V and 4 bases at J, with 15 bases between the two ends. CDR3 size: 14 residues. The CDR3 sequence: CASHRASIYNEQFF. The CDR3 bases are TGTGCCAGCCATCGGGCCTCCATTTACAATGAGCAGTTCTTC. Variable domain in full (rest from reference TRBV28 and TRBJ2-1): DVKVTQSSRYLVKRTGEKVFLECVQDMDHENMFWYRQDPGLGLRLIYFSYDVKMKEKGDIPEGYSVSREKKERFSLILESASTNQTSMYLCASHRASIYNEQFFGPGTRLTVL.

This clonotype was counted between two and nine times. The CDR3 DNA reads as TGTGCCAGCAGCCCCCGGACTAGCTATAATCCCACCGGGGAGCTGTTTTTT. Residues: CASSPRTSYNPTGELFF. The V call is TRBV7-2, the J call TRBJ2-2, with TRBD2 matching over 8 bases. CDR3 length: 17 residues. The V segment lost 5 bases and the J segment 4 bases; nucleotides outside the gene matches: 12. Germline CDR1 SGHTA, CDR2 FQGNSA.

Many counts were recorded for this clonotype. The chain combines TRBV6-5 with TRBJ2-1, with D unclear. Germline lookup yields CDR1 MNHEY and CDR2 SVGAGI. V gave up 2 bases and J gave up 1 base, with 3 bases separating them. This CDR3 is built from 13 residues. The CDR3 bases are TGTGCCAGCAGTTACAGATCCTACAATGAGCAGTTCTTC. It is translated as CASSYRSYNEQFF.

The rearrangement links TRBV14 to TRBJ1-1, with D possibly being TRBD1 (6 bases). Germline values: CDR1 SGHDN, CDR2 FVKESK. With 4 bases removed from V and 6 bases from J, the gap between germline ends came to 15 bases. The CDR3 runs to 14 residues. The CDR3 DNA follows: TGTGCCAGCAGCCTCGGACAGATCTTCGCTGAAGCTTTCTTT. Translating gives CASSLGQIFAEAFF.

The sample holds one count of this clonotype. V is TRBV25-1 and J is TRBJ2-5; D unclear. There are 14 residues in the CDR3. The V gene lost 4 bases and the J gene lost 1 base, with 10 bases spanning the gap. Looked up from germline, CDR1 is MGHDK and CDR2 is SYGVNS. CDR3 sequence (DNA): TGTGCCAGCAGTGCTTATGACGGCCAAGAGACCCAGTACTTC. The encoded protein is CASSAYDGQETQYF.

In this sample, this clonotype turned up a few times. V gene TRBV28 combines with J gene TRBJ2-3; 9 positions agree with TRBD1. V shed 6 bases, J shed 4 bases, and the junction held 5 bases outside the gene matches. From germline, CDR1 is MDHEN and CDR2 SYDVKM. The CDR3 is 14 amino acids. The CDR3 nucleotides are TGTGCCAGCAGGCATACAGGGGGCGCAGATACGCAGTATTTT. Protein product: CASRHTGGADTQYF.

The table lists this clonotype with a few counts. The J gene is TRBJ1-1, the V gene TRBV6-6; TRBD1 is a possible D gene (5 bases). The CDR3 spans 13 residues. Germline assignment: CDR1 MNHNY and CDR2 SVGAGI (reference sequence). The V end lost 6 bases, the J end lost 8 bases, and 16 bases lay between the germline ends. CDR3 nucleotide sequence: TGTGCCAGCAGACCCGGACAAGCGGCGGAAGCTTTCTTT. Translating it yields CASRPGQAAEAFF.

Written as DNA, the CDR3 is TGTGCCAGCAGCTTGTGGGGGGGTGGCACAGATACGCAGTATTTT. Its translation: CASSLWGGGTDTQYF. The chain uses TRBV7-2 and TRBJ2-3; 7 bases line up with TRBD2. This CDR3 is built from 15 residues. The V and J ends lost 3 bases and 1 base, in that order; junction bases with no gene match: 4. Germline CDR1 reads SGHTA; CDR2 reads FQGNSA.

This clonotype showed up just a few times. The gene calls are TRBV4-1 and TRBJ2-1, with D perhaps TRBD2 (6 bases). The CDR3 sequence is 16 residues long. Germline assignment: CDR1 MGHRA and CDR2 YSYEKL. V was pared by 5 bases and J by 6 bases, with 20 bases between. Here the CDR3 reads CASSTPPRGKGNEQFF. As DNA, the CDR3 is TGCGCCAGCAGCACACCCCCCCGGGGGAAGGGCAATGAGCAGTTCTTC.

This clonotype occurred a few times. The chain employs TRBV12-3 or TRBV12-4 and TRBJ2-7; no definite D call. The CDR3 runs 14 residues. V was trimmed by 1 base and J by 0 bases, leaving 7 bases between them. CDR3 DNA sequence: TGTGCCAGCAGTTTAGACACACCCTCCTACGAGCAGTACTTC. Translation gives CASSLDTPSYEQYF.

CDR3 protein: CASLDFVHLNPPEAFF. The CDR3, as DNA: TGTGCCAGCTTAGATTTCGTGCACCTGAACCCCCCTGAAGCTTTCTTT. The gene calls are TRBV6-2 or TRBV6-3 and TRBJ1-1; D remains unclear. Germline lookup yields CDR1 MNHEY and CDR2 SVGEGT. Trimming took 8 bases from V and 6 from J, leaving 25 bases between them. The CDR3 consists of 16 residues.

A word on this clonotype: Possible read error: a much larger clone is one base away. CDR3 in amino acids: CASSIDSYEQYF. CDR3 nucleotide sequence: TGTGCCAGCAGTATTGACAGCTACGAGCAGTACTTC. The gene calls are TRBV6-1 and TRBJ2-7; perhaps TRBD1 as D (5 bases). The CDR3 consists of 12 residues. Looked up from germline, CDR1 is MNHNS and CDR2 is SASEGT. The germline V and J ends were trimmed by 5 bases and 3 bases, with 8 bases remaining between them.